This is a list of T cell receptor beta chains from one sample in a study of cytomegalovirus exposure and HLA in healthy donors. The protocol was immunoSEQ multiplex PCR, while the TCRdb copy is restricted to in-frame clones and leaves out a portion. The sample has about 120,000 clones; nearly 65% are singletons. Specimen: PBMCs. These receptors all come from a middle-aged man in good health and CMV-seropositive. Both conserved end residues are part of each CDR3. Each record gives: D gene, clone size, J gene, V gene, CDR3 DNA, CDR3 protein. A D gene is named only where the DNA matches it firmly. The size entry is marked missing in some rows and otherwise reads once, few, many or a size class.

NA NA TRBJ1-2 TRBV18 TGTGCCAGCTCACCAGACAGAGTGTTTTCCTATGGCTACACCTTC CASSPDRVFSYGYTF
NA few TRBJ2-5 TRBV5-4 TGTGCCAGCAGCGCTGGACCCACGGCGGGGGAGACCCAGTACTTC CASSAGPTAGETQYF
TRBD2 once TRBJ2-7 TRBV5-6 TGTGCCAGCAGCTTGGCGGGAGGGCGCTACGAGCAGTACTTC CASSLAGGRYEQYF
TRBD1 NA TRBJ2-2 TRBV11-1 TGTGCCAGCAGCTTAGAGTCGGACAGGGCCACCGGGGAGCTGTTTTTT CASSLESDRATGELFF
TRBD2 NA TRBJ2-7 TRBV6-5 TGTGCCAGCAGACAACTAGCGGGAGGGTACGAGCAGTACTTC CASRQLAGGYEQYF
TRBD2 few TRBJ2-3 TRBV27 TGTGCCAGCAGCCCCGGGACTAGCGGGGGCTACGATACGCAGTATTTT CASSPGTSGGYDTQYF
TRBD1 few TRBJ2-1 TRBV13 TGTGCCAGCAGCGTGGGACAGCACTCCTACAATGAGCAGTTCTTC CASSVGQHSYNEQFF
TRBD1 NA TRBJ2-1 TRBV7-2 TGTGCCAGCAGCAACACAGGGGCCTCCTACAATGAGCAGTTCTTC CASSNTGASYNEQFF
NA NA TRBJ2-7 TRBV29-1 TGCAGCGTTGACAGGGGTCACGAGCAGTACTTC CSVDRGHEQYF
TRBD1 NA TRBJ1-1 TRBV6-5 TGTGCCAGCAGTTCCACCGGGACAGGGTATCCCACTGAAGCTTTCTTT CASSSTGTGYPTEAFF
NA NA TRBJ1-2 TRBV2 TGTGCCAGCAGACCGGACAGCTATGGCTACACCTTC CASRPDSYGYTF
TRBD2 NA TRBJ2-1 TRBV4-1 TGCGCCAGCAGCCAAGATAGCCCGGGGGGTAGCGGGTATCACCACGCCTACAATGAGCAGTTCTTC CASSQDSPGGSGYHHAYNEQFF
TRBD2 NA TRBJ2-2 TRBV7-8 TGTGCCAGCAGCGAACTAGCGGGAGTTAACACCGGGGAGCTGTTTTTT CASSELAGVNTGELFF
TRBD1 few TRBJ2-7 TRBV18 TGTGCCAGCTCACCTCAGGGACAGACGTCCTACGAGCAGTACTTC CASSPQGQTSYEQYF
NA NA TRBJ1-1 TRBV5-4 TGTGCCAGCAGCTTGACAACTGACATGCGCGACCCTTTCTTT CASSLTTDMRDPFF
TRBD1 NA TRBJ2-7 TRBV5-6 TGTGCCAGCAGCCTGACAGGGGCCTCCTACGAGCAGTACTTC CASSLTGASYEQYF
TRBD2 once TRBJ2-7 TRBV7-2 TGTGCCAGCAGCTTACTAGCGGGGGGGAATGAGCAGTACTTC CASSLLAGGNEQYF
NA NA TRBJ2-5 TRBV5-1 TGCGCCAGCAGTAATCCAGGGGGGAACCAAGAGACCCAGTACTTC CASSNPGGNQETQYF
NA NA TRBJ1-2 TRBV4-1 TGCGCCAGCAGCCCCACCAGGGGCCAGGGTTATGGCTACACCTTC CASSPTRGQGYGYTF
NA once TRBJ2-7 TRBV27 TGTGCCAGCAGTCAGGGGTCGGAGGAGCAGTACTTC CASSQGSEEQYF
TRBD2 few TRBJ2-3 TRBV6-5 TGTGCCAGCAGTTACTGGGGGGGGAGGACAGATACGCAGTATTTT CASSYWGGRTDTQYF
NA NA TRBJ1-2 TRBV5-4 TGTGCCAGCAGCCTCACACGGGACTATGGCTACACCTTC CASSLTRDYGYTF
TRBD2 few TRBJ2-5 TRBV30 TGTGCCTGGAGTGAGGGTAGCGGGAGGACCCAGTACTTC CAWSEGSGRTQYF
NA NA TRBJ1-6 TRBV7-8 TGTGCCAGCAGCTTAAAGTCGGGGTTGGCTAATTCACCCCTCCACTTT CASSLKSGLANSPLHF
TRBD1 NA TRBJ1-1 TRBV6-1 TGTGCCAGCAGTGCCGTCCCGGGACAGGGTTCGCGGCCTGAAGCTTTCTTT CASSAVPGQGSRPEAFF
NA NA TRBJ2-5 TRBV29-1 TGCAGCGTTAACGAGGCGCGAGAGACCCAGTACTTC CSVNEARETQYF
TRBD2 once TRBJ2-3 TRBV6-5 TGTGCCAGCAGTCGGCGGGGGTTTAGCACAGATACGCAGTATTTT CASSRRGFSTDTQYF
TRBD1 once TRBJ2-1 TRBV6-1 TGTGCCAGCAGTGAACCGGGACAGGTAGCTAAAGAGCAGTTCTTC CASSEPGQVAKEQFF
NA NA TRBJ1-1 TRBV21-1 TGTGCCAGCAGCAAAGGAACCGGGGACAGGAGCCTGTTGGAGCTTTCATTTCCGGAAGCTTTCTTT CASSKGTGDRSLLELSFPEAFF
NA NA TRBJ2-2 TRBV6-5 TGTGCCAGCAGTTACTCGCACAGTCCGAACACCGGGGAGCTGTTTTTT CASSYSHSPNTGELFF
NA NA TRBJ1-2 TRBV12-2 TGTGCAAGTCGCCTCGACAGGTATGGCTACACCTTC CASRLDRYGYTF
TRBD2 few TRBJ2-1 TRBV6-5 TGTGCCAGCAGTTATTCCGCTAGCGGCTCCTACAATGAGCAGTTCTTC CASSYSASGSYNEQFF
TRBD2 NA TRBJ2-3 TRBV2 TGTGCCAGCAGTGAAGTGGGGCGGGGGGGCACAGATACGCAGTATTTT CASSEVGRGGTDTQYF